Listed below are T cell receptor beta chains from one sample, sequenced in a study of control samples from healthy donors and cancer patients. Data came from immunoSEQ multiplex PCR; TCRdb stores just in-frame clones and leaves some out. The data contain 120,000 to 150,000 clones, 91% of them singletons. Sequencing used blood. The receptor source for this set is a man younger than 35 in good health. Each CDR3 is given with its conserved first and last residue. D genes are given only for firm matches.

TRBD1 | TRBJ1-4 | TRBV3-1/TRBV3-2 | 13 | CASTRQGGEKLFF | TGTGCCAGCACCCGACAGGGGGGTGAAAAACTGTTTTTT
. | TRBJ1-2 | TRBV12-3/TRBV12-4 | 12 | CASSPRYYGYTF | TGTGCCAGCAGTCCCCGCTACTATGGCTACACCTTC
. | TRBJ2-1 | TRBV6-5 | 16 | CASSYDGRAPGSEQFF | TGTGCCAGCAGTTACGACGGCAGGGCACCCGGTAGTGAGCAGTTCTTC
. | TRBJ2-1 | TRBV6-5 | 13 | CASSYSRVNEQFF | TGTGCCAGCAGTTACTCCCGGGTCAATGAGCAGTTCTTC
. | TRBJ2-5 | TRBV27 | 11 | CASAVGETQYF | TGTGCCAGCGCCGTAGGAGAGACCCAGTACTTC
. | TRBJ2-5 | TRBV15 | 15 | CATSRDMTRQETQYF | TGTGCCACCAGCAGAGATATGACCAGACAAGAGACCCAGTACTTC
. | TRBJ1-6 | TRBV3-1/TRBV3-2 | 16 | CASRGGTGSYNSPLHF | TGTGCCAGCAGGGGCGGGACGGGGAGCTATAATTCACCCCTCCACTTT
. | TRBJ1-5 | TRBV3-1/TRBV3-2 | 14 | CASSPSFGNQPQHF | TGTGCCAGCAGCCCCAGTTTCGGGAATCAGCCCCAGCATTTT
. | TRBJ1-1 | TRBV5-1 | 13 | CASSLDGDTEAFF | TGCGCCAGCAGCTTGGACGGGGACACTGAAGCTTTCTTT
. | TRBJ2-3 | TRBV6-5 | 13 | CASSLGTKDTQYF | TGTGCCAGCAGTCTCGGGACCAAGGATACGCAGTATTTT
TRBD1 | TRBJ1-4 | TRBV2 | 14 | CATKTGGASEKLFF | TGTGCCACCAAAACAGGGGGCGCGTCCGAAAAACTGTTTTTT
. | TRBJ1-4 | TRBV3-1/TRBV3-2 | 13 | CASSQEDRQRLFF | TGTGCCAGCAGCCAAGAAGACAGGCAAAGACTGTTTTTT
TRBD1 | TRBJ2-1 | TRBV11-2 | 15 | CASSWPGTGINEQFF | TGTGCCAGCAGCTGGCCAGGGACAGGTATCAATGAGCAGTTCTTC
. | TRBJ1-1 | TRBV3-1/TRBV3-2 | 14 | CASNRGGRSTEAFF | TGTGCCAGCAACCGGGGGGGGAGGAGCACTGAAGCTTTCTTT